This T cell receptor beta chain derives from a study of shared clonotypes between healthy human individuals. Overall study: Ranging from 18 to 49 in age, donors were a couple of women and a few men. Study-level findings and limits: Sequencing depth was a factor that was expected to affect clonotype sharing among donors. Naive CD4 clonotypes were shared across a few donors at roughly 5%.

CD8 cells classed as naive were CD45RO-negative and positively selected for CCR7, excluding terminally differentiated effector memory CD45RA+ cells. For this clone: The antigen remains undetermined.

Clones were sequenced by immunoSEQ multiplex PCR, and TCRdb holds only the in-frame ones, with some missing. The sample lists around 550,000 clones; around 96% were seen once. The V and J ends lost 1 base and 4 bases respectively, with 17 bases between them. This CDR3 region has 16 residues. Germline assignment: CDR1 SGHDT and CDR2 YYEEEE. The sequenced sample consisted of naive CD8+ T cells sorted from blood. This TCR derives from a woman aged 25 to 39 in good health. The genes are TRBV5-6 and TRBJ1-2; no reliable D call. This CDR3 is CASSLYNFPAPYGYTF. The CDR3 coding sequence is TGTGCCAGCAGCTTGTATAACTTCCCAGCTCCCTATGGCTACACCTTC.